This T cell receptor (beta chain) came from a study of shared clonotypes between healthy human individuals. Study as a whole: For every donor, three CD4 naive, three CD4 memory, two CD8 naive and one CD8 memory plates were used. General observations from the study: Sharing across a handful of donors was seen in roughly 5.2% of naive CD4 clonotypes.

Naive CD8 isolation took CD45RO-negative cells positively selected for CCR7 and excluded terminally differentiated effector memory CD45RA+ cells. Notes on this clone: Its cognate antigen is unknown.

V was shortened by 0 bases and J by 2 bases, with 9 bases between the two germline ends. This CDR3 has 14 residues. Germline assignment: CDR1 SGDLS and CDR2 YYNGEE. Authors' analysis steps: In the immunoSEQ data, sequences were junction-only and lacked quality scores, so filtering differed. Assay: immunoSEQ multiplex PCR; the TCRdb copy retains only in-frame clones and omits some. The DNA was the basis for D and trimming; V, J and clone size are from that table. The profile covers around 2.1 million clones, with just over 90% appearing a single time and more than 1.5% taken by the ten largest. Sequenced material: naive CD8+ T cells from PBMCs. The rearrangement links TRBV9 to TRBJ2-7; D is ambiguous. This clonotype originated in a man younger than 30 in good health. Some clones in this sample may be carry-over from other donors' samples. This CDR3 is CASSVEGVPYEQYF. The CDR3 nucleotides are TGTGCCAGCAGCGTAGAAGGCGTTCCCTACGAGCAGTACTTC.